These 23 T cell receptor beta chains came from one sample sequenced in a study of T cell repertoires in cytomegalovirus infection. Using its own MiXCR run on the reads, TCRdb lists one record per CDR3 protein. In the table there are about 450,000 distinct CDR3 sequences, approximately 32% of which are singletons. Sequencing was carried out using PBMCs. The receptors were sampled from a human donor in good health (CMV status not recorded). Some clones in this sample may be carry-over from other donors' samples.

This rearrangement joins TRBV19 to TRBJ1-2; D gene ambiguous. The germline gives CDR1 LNHDA, CDR2 SQIVND (reference sequence). The V and J ends lost 4 bases and 0 bases respectively, with 9 bases between them. The CDR3 has 14 amino acids. CDR3 bases: TGTGCCAGTAGTAGGGAGCGGACTAACTATGGCTACACCTTC. Protein: CASSRERTNYGYTF.

This clonotype was picked up many times. The chain couples TRBV7-8 to TRBJ1-2; D gene ambiguous. The germline V gene has CDR1 SGHVS and CDR2 FQNEAQ. The CDR3 is made up of 15 amino acids. V gave up 4 bases and J gave up 3 bases, with 15 bases separating them. The CDR3, as DNA: TGTGCCAGCAGCTCGGGAATTGGGTTAGACTATGGCTACACCTTC. Translation gives CASSSGIGLDYGYTF.

The CDR3 nucleotides are TGTGCCAGCAGCCCACTAGCGGGGGGCACCACAGATACGCAGTATTTT. As protein: CASSPLAGGTTDTQYF. The rearrangement uses TRBV6-8 and TRBJ2-3, with 12 bases identical to TRBD2. J gave up 2 bases and V 6 bases, and 6 bases lay outside the gene matches. CDR1 MNHGY and CDR2 SAAAGT come from the germline V gene. This CDR3 comprises 16 residues.

As regards this clonotype: A much more abundant neighbour one base away suggests this may be a read error. The J gene is TRBJ2-7, the V gene TRBV6-5; D is ambiguous. The CDR3 is 12 residues long. The ends were cut back, 2 bases at V and 3 bases at J, with 5 bases in the middle. Germline CDR1 MNHEY, CDR2 SVGAGI. CDR3 DNA: TGTGCCAGCAGTTACGACGGCTACGAGCAGTACTTC. It yields the protein CASSYDGYEQYF.

This clonotype was seen a handful of times. This rearrangement joins TRBV6-5 to TRBJ1-2; 7 bases align to TRBD1. V shed 0 bases and J 2 bases; nucleotides not matched to a gene: 3. The CDR3 loop spans 15 amino acids. CDR1 is MNHEY and CDR2 is SVGAGI in the germline V gene. The CDR3 sequence is CASSYSLQGNYGYTF. In nucleotides, the CDR3 is TGTGCCAGCAGTTACTCCTTACAGGGGAACTATGGCTACACCTTC.

This clonotype was found a few times. V usage is TRBV6-6 and J usage is TRBJ2-2; D is perhaps TRBD2 (6 bases). The CDR3 has 14 residues. The germline V gene encodes CDR1 MNHNY and CDR2 SVGAGI (reference sequence). V gave up 4 bases and J gave up 4 bases, with 10 bases separating them. Written as DNA, the CDR3 is TGTGCCAGCAGTTGGGGAGGAGGCACCGGGGAGCTGTTTTTT. Its protein product is CASSWGGGTGELFF.

This sequence joins TRBV7-2 and TRBJ2-1; D call uncertain. This CDR3 is built from 14 residues. V lost 6 bases and J 13 bases, leaving 22 bases between the germline ends. Germline CDR1 reads SGHTA; CDR2 reads FQGNSA. The CDR3 sequence: CASRPGLLNNYQFF. CDR3 in DNA: TGTGCCAGCAGACCGGGTCTACTCAATAATTATCAGTTCTTC. The full variable domain, its missing parts supplied by reference TRBV7-2 and TRBJ2-1, is GAGVSQSPSNKVTEKGKDVELRCDPISGHTALYWYRQSLGQGLEFLIYFQGNSAPDKSGLPSDRFSAERTGGSVSTLTIQRTQQEDSAVYLCASRPGLLNNYQFFGPGTRLTVL.

This clonotype was observed a handful of times. The genes are TRBV6-2 or TRBV6-3 and TRBJ2-2, with no clear D. CDR1 MNHEY and CDR2 SVGEGT come from the germline V gene. The V end lost 0 bases, the J end lost 0 bases, and 8 bases lay between the germline ends. This CDR3 region has 16 residues. This CDR3 reads CASSYSKRPNTGELFF. CDR3 DNA sequence: TGTGCCAGCAGTTACTCGAAACGCCCGAACACCGGGGAGCTGTTTTTT.

This clonotype has at least ten counts. The genes are TRBV7-8 and TRBJ2-1, with a possible D match to TRBD1 (5 bases). Trimming cost V 6 bases and J 5 bases, with 14 bases left between them. The CDR3 sequence is 14 residues long. The germline gives CDR1 SGHVS, CDR2 FQNEAQ. As DNA, the CDR3 is TGTGCCAGCAGACCGGACATAATAAACAATGAGCAGTTCTTC. Its protein product is CASRPDIINNEQFF.

The rearrangement uses TRBV19 and TRBJ2-7, with D tentatively TRBD1 or TRBD2 (5 bases each). Per the germline V gene, CDR1 is LNHDA and CDR2 is SQIVND (reference sequence). Trimming took off 0 bases at V and 4 bases at J, with 19 bases between the two ends. The CDR3 extends over 17 amino acids. The CDR3 loop is CASSIDSGLGDGYEQYF. The CDR3 DNA sequence: TGTGCCAGTAGTATAGATAGTGGTCTGGGGGACGGATACGAGCAGTACTTC.

This CDR3 reads CASSILGQPQHF. The CDR3 nucleotides read TGTGCCAGTAGTATACTGGGTCAGCCCCAGCATTTT. This rearrangement joins TRBV19 to TRBJ1-5; no reliable D call. Germline values: CDR1 LNHDA, CDR2 SQIVND (reference sequence). V lost 2 bases, J lost 6 bases, and 5 bases lay in between. There are 12 residues in the CDR3.

This clonotype was seen many times. The chain is built from TRBV7-6 and TRBJ2-7; D ambiguous. The CDR3 sequence is 13 residues long. Looked up from germline, CDR1 is SGHVS and CDR2 is FNYEAQ. Trimming removed 5 bases at V and 6 bases at J, with 14 bases between. The CDR3 bases are TGTGCCAGCAGCCATGACAACGGATCCGAGCAGTACTTC. It is translated as CASSHDNGSEQYF.

The CDR3 sequence: CATTLTDTGELFF. In DNA form, the CDR3 reads TGTGCCACTACCCTGACAGACACCGGGGAGCTGTTTTTT. This chain connects TRBV19 to TRBJ2-2; weak D call: TRBD1 (5 bases). Trimming pared 10 bases from V and 3 bases from J, leaving 12 bases between. This CDR3 region has 13 residues. Germline V CDR1 and CDR2: LNHDA, SQIVND (reference sequence).

The chain links TRBV7-3 to TRBJ2-1, with 15 bases matching TRBD2. J lost 4 bases, V lost 4 bases, and 8 bases had no gene match. The CDR3 covers 18 residues. The germline gives CDR1 SGHTA, CDR2 FQGTGA. CDR3 in DNA: TGTGCCAGCAGCTCCGGGACTAGCGGGGGGACCCGATACAATGAGCAGTTCTTC. Translating gives CASSSGTSGGTRYNEQFF. Together with reference TRBV7-3 and TRBJ2-1, the CDR3 gives the full variable domain: GAGVSQTPSNKVTEKGKYVELRCDPISGHTALYWYRQSLGQGPEFLIYFQGTGAADDSGLPNDRFFAVRPEGSVSTLKIQRTERGDSAVYLCASSSGTSGGTRYNEQFFGPGTRLTVL.

This clonotype has ten or more counts. The gene calls are TRBV11-2 and TRBJ2-7; TRBD1 agrees at 9 bases. Germline CDR1 is SGHAT and CDR2 is FQNNGV. The CDR3 sequence is 15 residues long. With V trimmed by 0 bases and J by 3 bases, 3 bases remained unmatched. This CDR3 is CASSLDRGQGYEQYF. CDR3 nucleotide sequence: TGTGCCAGCAGCTTAGATCGGGGACAGGGCTACGAGCAGTACTTC.

The gene calls are TRBV2 and TRBJ2-1; TRBD2 matches at 12 bases. This CDR3 region has 15 residues. Germline trimming cut 7 bases from V and 4 bases from J; bases unmatched to any gene: 5. CDR1 is SNHLY, CDR2 FYNNEI, per germline. The CDR3 region is CASMPGTSGYNEQFF. Here the CDR3 DNA reads TGTGCCAGCATGCCCGGGACTAGCGGGTACAATGAGCAGTTCTTC.

In this sample, this clonotype turned up many times. The V gene is TRBV7-8, the J gene TRBJ1-1, with D possibly matching TRBD1 (6 bases). Trimming removed 2 bases at V and 4 bases at J, with 20 bases between. Germline V CDR1 and CDR2: SGHVS, FQNEAQ. This CDR3 comprises 17 residues. CDR3 nucleotides: TGTGCCAGCAGCTTAAGGTCCAGGGGATTACCAAGCACTGAAGCTTTCTTT. Its translation is CASSLRSRGLPSTEAFF.

The sample holds a few counts of this clonotype. The V gene is TRBV6-5, the J gene TRBJ2-7; D is unresolved. V was trimmed by 2 bases and J by 1 base, leaving 9 bases between them. Looked up from germline, CDR1 is MNHEY and CDR2 is SVGAGI. The CDR3 length is 14 residues. The CDR3 protein is CASSYDPGSYEQYF. The DNA of the CDR3 is TGTGCCAGCAGTTACGATCCCGGATCCTACGAGCAGTACTTC.

The chain uses TRBV4-2 and TRBJ1-6, with D maybe TRBD1 (5 bases). V lost 0 bases to trimming and J lost 14 bases, with 17 bases between them. Germline V gene sequence: CDR1 LGHNA, CDR2 YNFKEQ. The CDR3 is 15 amino acids. CDR3 amino acids: CASSQDLATAGALHF. DNA of the CDR3: TGTGCCAGCAGCCAAGATTTAGCAACCGCGGGGGCCCTCCACTTT.

CDR3 sequence reads: CASRPGTGGLRTQYF. The CDR3 DNA reads as TGTGCCAGCAGACCCGGGACAGGTGGGCTTCGGACCCAGTACTTC. The chain combines TRBV11-2 with TRBJ2-5; 8 bases are a match to TRBD1. Trimming removed 6 bases from V and 7 bases from J; junction bases left unmatched: 13. The length of the CDR3 is 15 residues. Germline V gene sequence: CDR1 SGHAT, CDR2 FQNNGV.

This clonotype was detected ten times or more. The V call is TRBV28, the J call TRBJ1-5; D is unclear. The CDR3 is made up of 15 amino acids. The germline V and J ends were trimmed by 7 bases and 3 bases, with 16 bases remaining between them. Looked up from germline, CDR1 is MDHEN and CDR2 is SYDVKM. The CDR3 spells CASTLATASNQPQHF. For the CDR3, the DNA is TGTGCCAGCACTTTGGCCACAGCATCCAATCAGCCCCAGCATTTT. The full variable domain, completed using reference TRBV28 and TRBJ1-5, is DVKVTQSSRYLVKRTGEKVFLECVQDMDHENMFWYRQDPGLGLRLIYFSYDVKMKEKGDIPEGYSVSREKKERFSLILESASTNQTSMYLCASTLATASNQPQHFGDGTRLSIL.

This clonotype occurred many times. The chain recombines TRBV19 with TRBJ2-2; no reliable D call. Trimming cost V 4 bases and J 0 bases, with 9 bases left between them. This CDR3 spans 15 amino acids. From germline, CDR1 is LNHDA and CDR2 SQIVND (reference sequence). The CDR3 sequence is CASSKSFANTGELFF. CDR3 nucleotides: TGTGCCAGTAGTAAATCGTTCGCGAACACCGGGGAGCTGTTTTTT.

This rearrangement joins TRBV19 to TRBJ1-2, with no clear D. Germline CDR1 LNHDA, CDR2 SQIVND (reference sequence). There are 13 residues in the CDR3. With 3 bases removed from V and 4 bases from J, the gap between germline ends came to 9 bases. The CDR3 here is CASSIDGSYGYTF. The CDR3 region has the DNA TGTGCCAGTAGTATTGACGGCTCCTATGGCTACACCTTC.